Sequencing of this T cell receptor beta chain was carried out in a study of T cell responses to AZD1222 COVID-19 vaccine. Germline V gene data show CDR1 as MNHEY and CDR2 as SMNVEV (reference sequence). Between the trimmed V and J ends, which lost 3 bases and 6 bases, there was a span of 9 bases. The CDR3 totals 14 residues. Sequencing was performed with immunoSEQ multiplex PCR; in TCRdb, only in-frame clones are kept and a portion is missing. The repertoire includes about 86,000 clones, 88% of them detected once, and approximately 6.3% sits in the top ten. The TCR was taken from an adult in good health. The chain combines TRBV27 with TRBJ1-6; D might be TRBD1 (6 bases). The input for sequencing was peripheral blood, taken on day 0 of AZD1222 vaccination. CDR3 DNA: TGTGCCAGCAGTTTTACAGGGAGTAATTCACCCCTCCACTTT. As protein: CASSFTGSNSPLHF.